This passage covers 8 T cell receptor beta chains from one sample sequenced in a study of blood T cell repertoires in COVID-19. Sequenced by immunoSEQ multiplex PCR; TCRdb stores in-frame clones only, minus some. This repertoire shows 110,000 or so clones, about 90% found once; its top ten account for 7% to 9%. The source material was peripheral blood. Receptor source: a human donor in a cohort sampled during active COVID-19.

This chain joins TRBV13 and TRBJ1-2; possible D gene TRBD1, 5 bases. The CDR3 has 13 amino acids. Germline CDR1 reads PRHDT; CDR2 reads FYEKMQ (reference sequence). V shed 6 bases and J shed 3 bases, with 11 bases lying between them. DNA for the CDR3: TGTGCCAGCAGTCACGACAGTGACTATGGCTACACCTTC. Translating gives CASSHDSDYGYTF.

V gene TRBV18 combines with J gene TRBJ2-1; 10 bases match TRBD2. The CDR3 length is 16 residues. Germline CDR1 is KGHSH and CDR2 is LQKENI. The V gene end was trimmed by 2 bases and the J gene end by 8 bases; junction bases not matched to a gene: 9. The CDR3 loop reads CASSPAPSGRTHEQFF. As DNA, the CDR3 is TGTGCCAGCTCACCAGCCCCTAGCGGGAGAACCCATGAGCAGTTCTTC.

The chain is built from TRBV10-1 and TRBJ1-1; 8 bases map to TRBD1. The CDR3 contains 16 residues. Germline CDR1 reads WNHNN; CDR2 reads SYGVQD (reference sequence). Trimming at V came to 0 bases and at J to 6 bases, leaving 9 bases not matched to a gene. The CDR3 is CASSESRTGRIAEAFF. CDR3 sequence (DNA): TGCGCCAGCAGTGAGTCCCGGACAGGGAGGATCGCTGAAGCTTTCTTT.

The V gene is TRBV30, the J gene TRBJ1-1, with D possibly TRBD1 on 5 matching bases. The V gene's germline CDR1 is GTSNPN and CDR2 SVGIG (reference sequence). The V end lost 2 bases, the J end lost 2 bases, and 12 bases lay between the germline ends. The CDR3 loop spans 14 amino acids. The CDR3 DNA reads TGTGCCTGGAGTACAGGACAATTCAACACTGAAGCTTTCTTT. Translated: CAWSTGQFNTEAFF.

The CDR3, as DNA: TGTGCCAGTAAAAGGTCAGGGGGTCACTACGAGCAGTACTTC. Amino acid sequence: CASKRSGGHYEQYF. The rearrangement uses TRBV19 and TRBJ2-7; 7 bases line up with TRBD1. The ends lost 7 bases at V and 3 bases at J; junction bases unmatched: 9. CDR3 length: 14 amino acids. Germline loops: CDR1 LNHDA, CDR2 SQIVND (reference sequence). The full variable domain, with the rest looked up from reference TRBV19 and TRBJ2-7, is DGGITQSPKYLFRKEGQNVTLSCEQNLNHDAMYWYRQDPGQGLRLIYYSQIVNDFQKGDIAEGYSVSREKKESFPLTVTSAQKNPTAFYLCASKRSGGHYEQYFGPGTRLTVT.

V is TRBV7-8 and J is TRBJ1-2; 7 bases are a match to TRBD1. CDR3 length: 14 residues. J was trimmed by 5 bases and V by 0 bases; bases with no gene match: 3. CDR1 is SGHVS and CDR2 is FQNEAQ in the germline V gene. CDR3 coding DNA: TGTGCCAGCAGCTTAGCGGGACAGTTTTATGGCTACACCTTC. Translated, it gives CASSLAGQFYGYTF.

This clone was observed a few times. CDR3 region: CASSPRGRYGYTF. DNA for the CDR3: TGTGCCAGCAGCCCACGGGGGAGATATGGCTACACCTTC. This chain links TRBV5-4 with TRBJ1-2; D perhaps matches TRBD1 (5 bases). The CDR3 loop spans 13 amino acids. The V gene lost 4 bases and the J gene lost 5 bases, with 12 bases spanning the gap. In germline, CDR1 is SGHNT, CDR2 YYREEE (reference sequence).

This clone appeared once. J is TRBJ1-6 and V is TRBV6-5; unclear D gene. The V end lost 2 bases, the J end lost 7 bases, and 15 bases lay between the germline ends. This CDR3 contains 16 residues. The germline gives CDR1 MNHEY, CDR2 SVGAGI. The CDR3 coding sequence is TGTGCCAGCAGTTACGAAGGAGGCAGTCAAAATTCACCCCTCCACTTT. Protein: CASSYEGGSQNSPLHF.